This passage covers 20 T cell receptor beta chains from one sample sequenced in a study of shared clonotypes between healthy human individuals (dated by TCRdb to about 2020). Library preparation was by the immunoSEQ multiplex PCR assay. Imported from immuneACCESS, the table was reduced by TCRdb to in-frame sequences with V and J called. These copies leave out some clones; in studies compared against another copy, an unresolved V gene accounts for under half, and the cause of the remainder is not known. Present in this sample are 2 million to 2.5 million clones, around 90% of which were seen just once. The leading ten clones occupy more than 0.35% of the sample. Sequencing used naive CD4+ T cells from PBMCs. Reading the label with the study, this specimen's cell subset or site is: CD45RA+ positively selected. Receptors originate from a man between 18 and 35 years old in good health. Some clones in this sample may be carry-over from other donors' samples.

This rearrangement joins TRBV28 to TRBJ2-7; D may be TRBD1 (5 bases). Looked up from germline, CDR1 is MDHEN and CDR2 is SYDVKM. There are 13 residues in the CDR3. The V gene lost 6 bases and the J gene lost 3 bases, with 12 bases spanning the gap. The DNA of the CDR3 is TGTGCCAGCAGGTCGCAGGGCGGCTACGAGCAGTACTTC. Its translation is CASRSQGGYEQYF.

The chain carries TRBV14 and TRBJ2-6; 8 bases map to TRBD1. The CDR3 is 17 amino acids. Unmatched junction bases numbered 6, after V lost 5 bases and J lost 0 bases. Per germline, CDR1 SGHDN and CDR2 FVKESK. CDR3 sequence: CASSSLGQASGANVLTF. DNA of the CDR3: TGTGCCAGCAGCTCCCTGGGACAGGCCTCTGGGGCCAACGTCCTGACTTTC. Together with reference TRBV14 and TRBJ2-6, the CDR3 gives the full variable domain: EAGVTQFPSHSVIEKGQTVTLRCDPISGHDNLYWYRRVMGKEIKFLLHFVKESKQDESGMPNNRFLAERTGGTYSTLKVQPAELEDSGVYFCASSSLGQASGANVLTFGAGSRLTVL.

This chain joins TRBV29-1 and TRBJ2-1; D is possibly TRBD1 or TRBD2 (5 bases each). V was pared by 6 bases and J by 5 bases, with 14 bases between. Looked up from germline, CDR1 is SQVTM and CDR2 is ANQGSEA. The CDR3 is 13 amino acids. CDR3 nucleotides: TGCAGCGTGGGGGTGACGGGGAACAATGAGCAGTTCTTC. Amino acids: CSVGVTGNNEQFF.

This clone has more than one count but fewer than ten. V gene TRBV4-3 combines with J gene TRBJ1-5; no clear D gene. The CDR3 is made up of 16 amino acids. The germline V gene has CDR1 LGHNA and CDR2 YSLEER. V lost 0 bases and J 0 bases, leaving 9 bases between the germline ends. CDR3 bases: TGCGCCAGCAGCCAAGATGGACCGAATAGCAATCAGCCCCAGCATTTT. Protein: CASSQDGPNSNQPQHF.

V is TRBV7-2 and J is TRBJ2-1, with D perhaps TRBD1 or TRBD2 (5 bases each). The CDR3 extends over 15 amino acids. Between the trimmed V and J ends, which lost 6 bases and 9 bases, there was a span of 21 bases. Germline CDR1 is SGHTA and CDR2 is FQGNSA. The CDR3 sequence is CASSLGVPGGLEQFF. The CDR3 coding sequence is TGTGCCAGCAGTTTGGGGGTTCCTGGCGGGCTTGAGCAGTTCTTC.

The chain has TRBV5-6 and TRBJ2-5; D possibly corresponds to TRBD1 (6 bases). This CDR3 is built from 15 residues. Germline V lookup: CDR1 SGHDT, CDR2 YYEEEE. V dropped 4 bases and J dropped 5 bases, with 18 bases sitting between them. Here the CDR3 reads CASSPGARGGETQYF. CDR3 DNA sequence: TGTGCCAGCAGCCCCGGCGCCAGGGGCGGGGAGACCCAGTACTTC.

The CDR3 loop is CASETGPMNTEAFF. The CDR3 DNA sequence: TGTGCCAGCGAAACAGGCCCCATGAACACTGAAGCTTTCTTT. This sequence joins TRBV2 and TRBJ1-1, with TRBD1 as a possible D gene (5 bases). Germline V lookup: CDR1 SNHLY, CDR2 FYNNEI. The ends were cut back, 8 bases at V and 0 bases at J, with 13 bases in the middle. The CDR3 covers 14 residues.

The CDR3 loop reads CASSLWQEATNEKLFF. CDR3 bases: TGTGCCAGCAGTTTATGGCAGGAGGCAACTAATGAAAAACTGTTTTTT. The gene calls are TRBV28 and TRBJ1-4; no firm D call. Germline values: CDR1 MDHEN, CDR2 SYDVKM. The CDR3 consists of 16 residues. Deletions cut 0 bases from V and 0 bases from J, with 8 bases between.

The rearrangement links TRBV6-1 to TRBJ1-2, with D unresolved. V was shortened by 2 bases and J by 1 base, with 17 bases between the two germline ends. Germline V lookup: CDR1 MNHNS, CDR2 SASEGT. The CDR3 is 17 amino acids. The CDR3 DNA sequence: TGTGCCAGCAGTGAATCCCCGTTAGGGTGGGATAACTATGGCTACACCTTC. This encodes CASSESPLGWDNYGYTF.

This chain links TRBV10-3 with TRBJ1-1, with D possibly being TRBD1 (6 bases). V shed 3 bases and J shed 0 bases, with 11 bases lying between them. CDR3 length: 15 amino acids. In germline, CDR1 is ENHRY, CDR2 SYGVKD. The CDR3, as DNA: TGTGCCATCAGTGAAGTAGGGGGGCTGAACACTGAAGCTTTCTTT. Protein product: CAISEVGGLNTEAFF.

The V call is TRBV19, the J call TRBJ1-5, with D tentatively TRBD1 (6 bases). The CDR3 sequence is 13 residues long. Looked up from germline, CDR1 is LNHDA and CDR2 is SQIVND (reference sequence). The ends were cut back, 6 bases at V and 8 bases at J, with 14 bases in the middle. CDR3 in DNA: TGTGCCAGTAGCGGGGGGGCCCTTGAGCCCCAGCATTTT. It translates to CASSGGALEPQHF.

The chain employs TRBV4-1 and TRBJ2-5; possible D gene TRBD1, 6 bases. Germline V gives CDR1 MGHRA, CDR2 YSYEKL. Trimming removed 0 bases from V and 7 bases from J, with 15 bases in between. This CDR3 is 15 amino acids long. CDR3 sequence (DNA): TGCGCCAGCAGCCAAGACGCCAGGGGCTTTGGGACCCAGTACTTC. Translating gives CASSQDARGFGTQYF.

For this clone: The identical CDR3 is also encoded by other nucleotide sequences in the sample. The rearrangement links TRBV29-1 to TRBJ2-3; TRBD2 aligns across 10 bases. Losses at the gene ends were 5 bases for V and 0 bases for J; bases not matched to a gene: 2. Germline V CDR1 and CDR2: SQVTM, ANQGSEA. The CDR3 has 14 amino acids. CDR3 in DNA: TGCAGCGTTCCTAGCGGGGGAAGCACAGATACGCAGTATTTT. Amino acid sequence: CSVPSGGSTDTQYF.

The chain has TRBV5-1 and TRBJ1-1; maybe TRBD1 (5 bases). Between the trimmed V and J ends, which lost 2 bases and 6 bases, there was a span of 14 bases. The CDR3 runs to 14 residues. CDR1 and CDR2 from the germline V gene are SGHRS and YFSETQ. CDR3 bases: TGCGCCAGCAGCTTAACAGGTACAGGCGCTGAAGCTTTCTTT. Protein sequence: CASSLTGTGAEAFF.

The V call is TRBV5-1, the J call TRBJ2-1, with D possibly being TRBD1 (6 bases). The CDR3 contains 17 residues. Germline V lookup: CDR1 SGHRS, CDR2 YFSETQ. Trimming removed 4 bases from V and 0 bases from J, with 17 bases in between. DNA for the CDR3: TGCGCCAGCAGCGGGACAAGGGCCCTCAGCTCCTACAATGAGCAGTTCTTC. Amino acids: CASSGTRALSSYNEQFF.

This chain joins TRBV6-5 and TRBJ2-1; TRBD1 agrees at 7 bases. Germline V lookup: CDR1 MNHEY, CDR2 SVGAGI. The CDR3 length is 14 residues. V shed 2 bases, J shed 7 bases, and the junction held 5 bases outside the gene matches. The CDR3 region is CASSYGTRGNEQFF. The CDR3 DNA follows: TGTGCCAGCAGTTACGGGACCAGGGGGAATGAGCAGTTCTTC.

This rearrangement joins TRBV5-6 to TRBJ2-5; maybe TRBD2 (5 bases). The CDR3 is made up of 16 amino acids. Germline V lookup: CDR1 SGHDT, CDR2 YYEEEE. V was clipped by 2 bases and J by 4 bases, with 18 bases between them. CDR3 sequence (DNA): TGTGCCAGCAGCTTATTCCTGGGCCTCGGAGGAGAGACCCAGTACTTC. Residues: CASSLFLGLGGETQYF. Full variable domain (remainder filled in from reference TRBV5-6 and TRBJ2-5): DAGVTQSPTHLIKTRGQQVTLRCSPKSGHDTVSWYQQALGQGPQFIFQYYEEEERQRGNFPDRFSGHQFPNYSSELNVNALLLGDSALYLCASSLFLGLGGETQYFGPGTRLLVL.

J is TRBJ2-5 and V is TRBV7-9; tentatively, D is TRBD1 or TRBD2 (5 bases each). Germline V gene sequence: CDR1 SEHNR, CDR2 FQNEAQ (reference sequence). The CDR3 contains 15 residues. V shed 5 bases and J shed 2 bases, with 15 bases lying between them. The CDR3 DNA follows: TGTGCCAGCAGCACTGGGGGTTCCACACAAGAGACCCAGTACTTC. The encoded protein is CASSTGGSTQETQYF.

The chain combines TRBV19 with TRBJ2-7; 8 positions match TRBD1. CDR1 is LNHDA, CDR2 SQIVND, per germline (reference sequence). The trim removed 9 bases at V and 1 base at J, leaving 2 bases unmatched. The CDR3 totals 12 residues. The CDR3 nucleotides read TGTGCCAGCGGGGACAGGTCCTACGAGCAGTACTTC. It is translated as CASGDRSYEQYF.

Here the CDR3 reads CASSLRLETYEQFF. In DNA, the CDR3 is TGTGCCAGCAGTTTGAGGCTAGAGACCTATGAGCAGTTCTTC. The rearrangement uses TRBV28 and TRBJ2-1; D ambiguous. The CDR3 length is 14 residues. The V gene's germline CDR1 is MDHEN and CDR2 SYDVKM. V dropped 3 bases and J dropped 8 bases, with 14 bases sitting between them.